Sequencing of this T cell receptor beta chain was carried out in a study of blood T cells in healthy people across ages. This CDR3 is 13 amino acids long. CDR1 and CDR2 (germline): LNHNV, YYDKDF (reference sequence). Alongside a J-beta primer mix, a sample-barcoded 5' primer served in a second PCR lasting about 6 to 11 cycles. Each TCR beta cDNA got a 12-nucleotide random molecular identifier. TCRdb recomputed calls from the 5' RACE reads with MiXCR, one row per CDR3 protein. This table holds hundreds of thousands of distinct CDR3 sequences, roughly 50% found once. General study results and limits: Per million T cells, TCR beta diversity dropped about linearly as age rose. There were more naive CD4+ cells and higher diversity in long-lived donors than in aged donors.

Comment on this clonotype: Its cognate antigen is unknown.

This rearrangement joins TRBV15 to TRBJ2-4; D not resolved. The last part of the DNA fits TRBJ2-7 better; the J call may be wrong. This TCR was recovered from a man in his fifties or sixties in good health. Sequenced material: blood. The chain's CDR3 is CATSRDPTYEQYF. DNA for the CDR3: TGTGCCACCAGCAGAGACCCTACCTACGAGCAGTACTTC.